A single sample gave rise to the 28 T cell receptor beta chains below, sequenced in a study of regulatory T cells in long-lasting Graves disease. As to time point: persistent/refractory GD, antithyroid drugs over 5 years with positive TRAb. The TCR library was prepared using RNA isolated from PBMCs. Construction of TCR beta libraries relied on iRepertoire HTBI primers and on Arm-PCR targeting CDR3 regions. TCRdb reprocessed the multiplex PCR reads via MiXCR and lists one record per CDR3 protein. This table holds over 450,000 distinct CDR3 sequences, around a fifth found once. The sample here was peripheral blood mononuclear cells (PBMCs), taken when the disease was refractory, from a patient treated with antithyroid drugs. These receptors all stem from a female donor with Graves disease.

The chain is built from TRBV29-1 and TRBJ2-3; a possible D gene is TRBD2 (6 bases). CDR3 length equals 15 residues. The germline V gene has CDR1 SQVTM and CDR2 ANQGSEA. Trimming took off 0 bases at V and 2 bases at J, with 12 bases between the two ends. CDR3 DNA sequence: TGCAGCGTTGAAGAAGGTAGCGGATTCACAGATACGCAGTATTTT. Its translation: CSVEEGSGFTDTQYF.

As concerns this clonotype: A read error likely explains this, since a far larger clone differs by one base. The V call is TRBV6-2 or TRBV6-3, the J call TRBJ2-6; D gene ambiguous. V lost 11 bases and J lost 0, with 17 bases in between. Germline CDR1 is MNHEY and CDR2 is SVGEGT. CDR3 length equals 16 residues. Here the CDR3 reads CAGTWVSFSGANVLTF. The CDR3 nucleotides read TGTGCCGGCACCTGGGTTTCTTTCTCTGGGGCCAACGTCCTGACTTTC.

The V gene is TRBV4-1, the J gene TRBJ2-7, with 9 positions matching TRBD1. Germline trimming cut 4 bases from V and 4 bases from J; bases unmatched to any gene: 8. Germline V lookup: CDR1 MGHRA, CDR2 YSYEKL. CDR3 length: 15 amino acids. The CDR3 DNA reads TGCGCCAGCAGCCTAGGTGGACAGGGGCTTTACGAGCAGTACTTC. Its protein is CASSLGGQGLYEQYF.

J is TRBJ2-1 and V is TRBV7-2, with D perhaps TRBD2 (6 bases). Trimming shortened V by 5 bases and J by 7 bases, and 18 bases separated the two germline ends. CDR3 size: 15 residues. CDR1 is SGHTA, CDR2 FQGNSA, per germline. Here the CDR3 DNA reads TGTGCCAGCAGCCAGTGGAGGGGTTCCGAGAATGAGCAGTTCTTC. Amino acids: CASSQWRGSENEQFF.

The CDR3 is CASSANRDYSPLHF. CDR3 sequence (DNA): TGTGCCAGCAGCGCCAACAGAGACTATTCACCCCTCCACTTT. The chain is built from TRBV9 and TRBJ1-6; D uncertain. V was clipped by 3 bases and J by 8 bases, with 12 bases between them. Germline loops: CDR1 SGDLS, CDR2 YYNGEE. The CDR3 has 14 amino acids.

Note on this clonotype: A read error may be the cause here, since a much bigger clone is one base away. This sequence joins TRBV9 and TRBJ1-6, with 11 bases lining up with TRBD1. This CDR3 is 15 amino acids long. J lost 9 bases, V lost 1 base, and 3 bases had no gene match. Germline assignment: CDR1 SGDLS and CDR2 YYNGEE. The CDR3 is CASSVSGTGGSPLHF. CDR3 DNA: TGTGCCAGCAGCGTATCCGGGACAGGGGGTTCACCCCTCCACTTT.

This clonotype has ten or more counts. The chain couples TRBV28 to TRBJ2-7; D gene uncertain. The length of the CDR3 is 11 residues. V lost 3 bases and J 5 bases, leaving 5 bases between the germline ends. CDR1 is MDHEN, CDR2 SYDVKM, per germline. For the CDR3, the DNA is TGTGCCAGCAGTTTTCAAAACGAGCAGTACTTC. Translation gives CASSFQNEQYF. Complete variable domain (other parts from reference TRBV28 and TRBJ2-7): DVKVTQSSRYLVKRTGEKVFLECVQDMDHENMFWYRQDPGLGLRLIYFSYDVKMKEKGDIPEGYSVSREKKERFSLILESASTNQTSMYLCASSFQNEQYFGPGTRLTVT.

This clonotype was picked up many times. The CDR3 bases are TGTGCCAGCAGTCCGGACAGGGCGAACACTGAAGCTTTCTTT. Encoded protein: CASSPDRANTEAFF. The chain couples TRBV6-1 to TRBJ1-1, with 8 bases fitting TRBD1. The CDR3 totals 14 residues. Germline trimming cut 5 bases from V and 1 base from J; bases unmatched to any gene: 3. Germline CDR1 is MNHNS and CDR2 is SASEGT.

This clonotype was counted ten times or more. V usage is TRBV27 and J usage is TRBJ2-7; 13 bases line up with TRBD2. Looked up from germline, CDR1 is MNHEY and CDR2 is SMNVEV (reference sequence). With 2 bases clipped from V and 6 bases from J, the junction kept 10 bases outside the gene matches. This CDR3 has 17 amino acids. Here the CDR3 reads CASSLIPTSGRAVEQYF. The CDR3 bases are TGTGCCAGCAGTTTAATCCCCACTAGCGGGAGGGCCGTCGAGCAGTACTTC.

CDR3 region: CASSPRRGSEAFF. CDR3 sequence (DNA): TGTGCCAGTAGTCCACGTAGAGGGTCTGAAGCTTTCTTT. The chain joins TRBV19 to TRBJ1-1, with D hard to call. Trimming removed 5 bases at V and 6 bases at J, with 13 bases between. Germline loops: CDR1 LNHDA, CDR2 SQIVND (reference sequence). The CDR3 runs 13 residues.

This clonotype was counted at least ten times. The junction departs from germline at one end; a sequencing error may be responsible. In DNA, the CDR3 is TGTGCCACCAGCGGAGACAGGGTTTGGGAGACCCAGTACTTC. Translated, it gives CATSGDRVWETQYF. The chain joins TRBV15 to TRBJ2-5, with 7 bases identical to TRBD1. Germline CDR1 reads LNHNV; CDR2 reads YYDKDF (reference sequence). The CDR3 has 14 amino acids.

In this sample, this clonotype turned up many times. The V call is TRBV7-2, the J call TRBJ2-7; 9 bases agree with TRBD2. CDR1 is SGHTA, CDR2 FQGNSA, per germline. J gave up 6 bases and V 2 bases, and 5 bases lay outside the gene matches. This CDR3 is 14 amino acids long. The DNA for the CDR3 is TGTGCCAGCAGCTTAATAGCGGGAGAATCCGAGCAGTACTTC. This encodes CASSLIAGESEQYF.

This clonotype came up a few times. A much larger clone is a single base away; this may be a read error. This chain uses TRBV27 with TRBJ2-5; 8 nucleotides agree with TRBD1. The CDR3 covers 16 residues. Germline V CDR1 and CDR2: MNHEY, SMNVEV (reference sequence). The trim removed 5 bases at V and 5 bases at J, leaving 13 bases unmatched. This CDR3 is CASSPRDRSLPETQYF. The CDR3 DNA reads TGTGCCAGCAGTCCTCGGGACAGGAGCCTTCCCGAGACCCAGTACTTC.

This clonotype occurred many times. The CDR3 DNA follows: TGCAGTGCTCCTCCCCGGGGGGTTAGCTATGGCTACACCTTC. Translating gives CSAPPRGVSYGYTF. V usage is TRBV20-1 and J usage is TRBJ1-2; weak D call: TRBD1 (5 bases). V was trimmed by 5 bases and J by 4 bases, leaving 17 bases between them. The CDR3 runs to 14 residues. Per germline, CDR1 DFQATT and CDR2 SNEGSKA (reference sequence).

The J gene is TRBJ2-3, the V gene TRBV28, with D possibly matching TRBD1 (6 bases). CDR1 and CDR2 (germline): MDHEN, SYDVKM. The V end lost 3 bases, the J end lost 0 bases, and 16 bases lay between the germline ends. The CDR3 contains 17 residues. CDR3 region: CASSFSQGQTSTDTQYF. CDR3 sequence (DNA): TGTGCCAGCAGTTTCTCCCAGGGGCAGACTAGCACAGATACGCAGTATTTT.

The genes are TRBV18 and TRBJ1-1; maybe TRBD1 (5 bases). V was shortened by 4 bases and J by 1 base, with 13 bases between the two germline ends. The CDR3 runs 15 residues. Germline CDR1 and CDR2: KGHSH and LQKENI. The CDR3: CASSQAGGTNTEAFF. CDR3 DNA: TGTGCCAGCTCACAAGCGGGGGGGACGAACACTGAAGCTTTCTTT.

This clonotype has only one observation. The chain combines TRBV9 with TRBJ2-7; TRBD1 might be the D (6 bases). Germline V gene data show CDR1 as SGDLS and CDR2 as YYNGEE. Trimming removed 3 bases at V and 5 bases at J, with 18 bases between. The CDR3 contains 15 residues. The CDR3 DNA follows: TGTGCCAGCAGCGGGGGGCAGGGAGTTTCCAACGAGCAGTACTTC. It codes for CASSGGQGVSNEQYF. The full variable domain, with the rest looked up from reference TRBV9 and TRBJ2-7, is DSGVTQTPKHLITATGQRVTLRCSPRSGDLSVYWYQQSLDQGLQFLIQYYNGEERAKGNILERFSAQQFPDLHSELNLSSLELGDSALYFCASSGGQGVSNEQYFGPGTRLTVT.

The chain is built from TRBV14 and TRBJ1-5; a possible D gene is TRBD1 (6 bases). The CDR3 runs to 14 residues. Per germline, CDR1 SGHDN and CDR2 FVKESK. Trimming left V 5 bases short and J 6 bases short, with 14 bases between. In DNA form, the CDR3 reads TGTGCCAGCAGCAAGGGGGAAGAGGGTCAGCCCCAGCATTTT. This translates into CASSKGEEGQPQHF.

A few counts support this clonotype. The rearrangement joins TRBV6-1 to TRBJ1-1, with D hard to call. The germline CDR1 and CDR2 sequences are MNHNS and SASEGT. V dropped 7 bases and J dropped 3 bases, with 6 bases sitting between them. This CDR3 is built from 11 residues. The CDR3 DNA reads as TGTGCCAGCATCGGAGACACTGAAGCTTTCTTT. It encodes CASIGDTEAFF.

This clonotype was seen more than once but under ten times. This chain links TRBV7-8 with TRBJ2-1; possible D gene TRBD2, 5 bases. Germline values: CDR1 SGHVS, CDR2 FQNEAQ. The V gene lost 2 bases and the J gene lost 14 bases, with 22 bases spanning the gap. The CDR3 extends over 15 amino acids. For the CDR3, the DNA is TGTGCCAGCAGCTTAAGGTGGGAGCCCCTCACGCATAAGTTCTTC. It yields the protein CASSLRWEPLTHKFF. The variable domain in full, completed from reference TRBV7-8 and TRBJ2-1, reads GAGVSQSPRYKVAKRGQDVALRCDPISGHVSLFWYQQALGQGPEFLTYFQNEAQLDKSGLPSDRFFAERPEGSVSTLKIQRTQQEDSAVYLCASSLRWEPLTHKFFGPGTRLTVL.

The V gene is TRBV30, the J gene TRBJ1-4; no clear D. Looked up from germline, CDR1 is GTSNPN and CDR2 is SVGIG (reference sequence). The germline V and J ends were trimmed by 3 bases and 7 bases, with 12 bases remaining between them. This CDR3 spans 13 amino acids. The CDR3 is CAWRRATREKLFF. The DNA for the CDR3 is TGTGCCTGGAGAAGGGCCACTCGTGAAAAACTGTTTTTT.

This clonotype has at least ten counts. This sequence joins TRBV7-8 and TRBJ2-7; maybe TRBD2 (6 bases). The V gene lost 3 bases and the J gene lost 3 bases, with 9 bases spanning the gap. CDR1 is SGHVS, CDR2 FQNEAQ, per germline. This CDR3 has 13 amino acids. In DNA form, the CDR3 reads TGTGCCAGCAGCTTGGGACTCCTCTACGAGCAGTACTTC. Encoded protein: CASSLGLLYEQYF.

CDR3 coding DNA: TGTGCCAGCAGTTACCCGGCCAGTGATACATATGGCTACACCTTC. This gives the protein CASSYPASDTYGYTF. This chain connects TRBV6-5 to TRBJ1-2, with D hard to call. Germline-derived CDR1 and CDR2 are MNHEY and SVGAGI. This CDR3 has 15 amino acids. With 2 bases removed from V and 5 bases from J, the gap between germline ends came to 15 bases.

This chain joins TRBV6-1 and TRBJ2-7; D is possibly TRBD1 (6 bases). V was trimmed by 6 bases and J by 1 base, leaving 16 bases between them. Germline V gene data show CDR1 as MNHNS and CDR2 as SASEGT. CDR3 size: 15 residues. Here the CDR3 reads CASRGSPGDSYEQYF. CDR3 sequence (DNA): TGTGCCAGCAGGGGGTCACCAGGGGATTCCTACGAGCAGTACTTC.

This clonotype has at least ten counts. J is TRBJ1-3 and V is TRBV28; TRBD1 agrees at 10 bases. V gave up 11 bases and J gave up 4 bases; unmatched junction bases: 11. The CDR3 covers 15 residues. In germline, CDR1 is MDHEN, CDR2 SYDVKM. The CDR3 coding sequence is TGTGCCTCCTCCTTGACAGGGGGCGCCGGAAACACCATATATTTT. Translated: CASSLTGGAGNTIYF.

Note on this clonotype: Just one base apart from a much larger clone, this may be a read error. CDR3 nucleotides: TGTGCCAGCACTATTGAACCGGCGGCAGGGGTCCGCGAGCAGTACTTC. Residues: CASTIEPAAGVREQYF. The rearrangement uses TRBV6-1 and TRBJ2-7; tentative D call: TRBD1 (6 bases). The germline V gene encodes CDR1 MNHNS and CDR2 SASEGT. This CDR3 has 16 residues. The V end lost 7 bases, the J end lost 6 bases, and 25 bases lay between the germline ends.

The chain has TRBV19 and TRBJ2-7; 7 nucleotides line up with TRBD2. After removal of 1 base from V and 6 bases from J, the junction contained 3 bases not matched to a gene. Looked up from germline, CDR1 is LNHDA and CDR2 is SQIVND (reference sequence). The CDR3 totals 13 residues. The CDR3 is CASSIAGGGEQYF. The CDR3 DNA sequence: TGTGCCAGTAGTATAGCGGGGGGTGGCGAGCAGTACTTC. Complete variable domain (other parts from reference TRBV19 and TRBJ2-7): DGGITQSPKYLFRKEGQNVTLSCEQNLNHDAMYWYRQDPGQGLRLIYYSQIVNDFQKGDIAEGYSVSREKKESFPLTVTSAQKNPTAFYLCASSIAGGGEQYFGPGTRLTVT.

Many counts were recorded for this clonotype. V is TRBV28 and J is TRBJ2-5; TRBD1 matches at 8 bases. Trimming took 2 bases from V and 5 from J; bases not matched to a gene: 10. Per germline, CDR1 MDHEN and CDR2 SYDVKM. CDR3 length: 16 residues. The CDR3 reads CASSLPGTGVYETQYF. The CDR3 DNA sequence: TGTGCCAGCAGTTTACCCGGGACAGGCGTGTACGAGACCCAGTACTTC.